A selection of T cell receptor beta chains follows, all from one sample in a study of blood T cell repertoires in COVID-19. The assay was immunoSEQ multiplex PCR, and TCRdb's table has in-frame clones only and misses some. This table has 95,000 to 150,000 clones, roughly 88% appearing once. The sample taken for sequencing was peripheral blood. The receptors stem from an elderly woman with acute or convalescent COVID-19. The CDR3 runs from the conserved cysteine through the conserved F or W. The order of the fields is CDR3 protein, CDR3 DNA, clone size, J gene, D gene, V gene. D genes are given only for firm matches. Expanded clones get a size class; other rows say once, few or many, or leave the size out.

CDR3 protein: CASSVYYGQPYGYTF; CDR3 DNA: TGTGCCAGCAGCGTATACTACGGACAGCCCTATGGCTACACCTTC; clone size: few; J gene: TRBJ1-2; D gene: .; V gene: TRBV9
CDR3 protein: CASSIRDSANTEAFF; CDR3 DNA: TGTGCCAGTAGTATACGGGACAGCGCGAACACTGAAGCTTTCTTT; clone size: .; J gene: TRBJ1-1; D gene: TRBD1; V gene: TRBV19
CDR3 protein: CASRRDRAYGYTF; CDR3 DNA: TGTGCCAGCAGAAGGGACAGGGCCTATGGCTACACCTTC; clone size: .; J gene: TRBJ1-2; D gene: TRBD1; V gene: TRBV2
CDR3 protein: CASSVKDRGSDTQYF; CDR3 DNA: TGTGCCAGCAGCGTGAAGGACAGGGGGTCAGATACGCAGTATTTT; clone size: .; J gene: TRBJ2-3; D gene: TRBD1; V gene: TRBV9
CDR3 protein: CASSPGQGQGTQYF; CDR3 DNA: TGTGCCAGCAGCCCGGGACAGGGCCAAGGGACCCAGTACTTC; clone size: .; J gene: TRBJ2-5; D gene: TRBD1; V gene: TRBV9
CDR3 protein: CASSQVKTANTGELFF; CDR3 DNA: TGTGCCAGCAGCCAAGTAAAAACAGCGAACACCGGGGAGCTGTTTTTT; clone size: .; J gene: TRBJ2-2; D gene: .; V gene: TRBV3-1/TRBV3-2
CDR3 protein: CASSTGNEQFF; CDR3 DNA: TGTGCCAGCAGTACGGGCAATGAGCAGTTCTTC; clone size: .; J gene: TRBJ2-1; D gene: .; V gene: TRBV28
CDR3 protein: CASSGASSYEQYF; CDR3 DNA: TGTGCCAGCAGTGGGGCCTCCTCCTACGAGCAGTACTTC; clone size: .; J gene: TRBJ2-7; D gene: .; V gene: TRBV9
CDR3 protein: CASSADRVGGVGYTF; CDR3 DNA: TGTGCCAGCAGCGCCGACAGGGTAGGAGGAGTAGGCTACACCTTC; clone size: once; J gene: TRBJ1-2; D gene: TRBD1; V gene: TRBV7-2
CDR3 protein: CASSEGTVGQGFGYTF; CDR3 DNA: TGTGCCAGCAGTGAAGGTACGGTTGGACAGGGCTTTGGCTACACCTTC; clone size: .; J gene: TRBJ1-2; D gene: TRBD1; V gene: TRBV2
CDR3 protein: CASSRRDGELFF; CDR3 DNA: TGTGCCAGCAGCCGGAGAGACGGGGAGCTGTTTTTT; clone size: .; J gene: TRBJ2-2; D gene: .; V gene: TRBV7-9
CDR3 protein: CASSSRLAGVPTGELFF; CDR3 DNA: TGCGCCAGCAGCTCGCGACTAGCGGGGGTGCCCACCGGGGAGCTGTTTTTT; clone size: .; J gene: TRBJ2-2; D gene: TRBD2; V gene: TRBV5-1
CDR3 protein: CASSLAGGVGELFF; CDR3 DNA: TGTGCCAGCAGCTTAGCGGGAGGGGTCGGGGAGCTGTTTTTT; clone size: .; J gene: TRBJ2-2; D gene: TRBD2; V gene: TRBV7-6
CDR3 protein: CASSPDRGGYGYTF; CDR3 DNA: TGTGCCAGCAGCCCAGACAGGGGAGGATATGGCTACACCTTC; clone size: .; J gene: TRBJ1-2; D gene: TRBD1; V gene: TRBV7-2
CDR3 protein: CASSYPRGEQFF; CDR3 DNA: TGTGCCAGCAGTTACCCCAGGGGGGAGCAGTTCTTC; clone size: .; J gene: TRBJ2-1; D gene: TRBD1; V gene: TRBV6-6
CDR3 protein: CASSVEQGQVDTQYF; CDR3 DNA: TGTGCCAGCAGCGTAGAACAGGGTCAGGTAGATACGCAGTATTTT; clone size: few; J gene: TRBJ2-3; D gene: .; V gene: TRBV9
CDR3 protein: CASSLSLGQGGTEAFF; CDR3 DNA: TGTGCCAGCAGCCTCAGCCTCGGTCAGGGTGGCACTGAAGCTTTCTTT; clone size: once; J gene: TRBJ1-1; D gene: .; V gene: TRBV3-1/TRBV3-2
CDR3 protein: CASSLAQDYGYTF; CDR3 DNA: TGTGCCAGCAGCTTAGCGCAGGACTATGGCTACACCTTC; clone size: .; J gene: TRBJ1-2; D gene: .; V gene: TRBV7-2
CDR3 protein: CASSLGLREAGTEAFF; CDR3 DNA: TGTGCCAGCAGCTTAGGCCTCCGGGAGGCGGGCACTGAAGCTTTCTTT; clone size: few; J gene: TRBJ1-1; D gene: .; V gene: TRBV13
CDR3 protein: CASSLIGQGAGGELFF; CDR3 DNA: TGTGCCAGCAGCTTAATTGGACAGGGGGCCGGCGGGGAGCTGTTTTTT; clone size: .; J gene: TRBJ2-2; D gene: TRBD1; V gene: TRBV7-3
CDR3 protein: CASKRAYGYTF; CDR3 DNA: TGTGCCAGCAAGAGAGCTTATGGCTACACCTTC; clone size: .; J gene: TRBJ1-2; D gene: .; V gene: TRBV28
CDR3 protein: CASATGAHTGELFF; CDR3 DNA: TGTGCCAGCGCGACAGGGGCGCACACCGGGGAGCTGTTTTTT; clone size: .; J gene: TRBJ2-2; D gene: TRBD1; V gene: TRBV6-5
CDR3 protein: CSAAGRGYTF; CDR3 DNA: TGCAGTGCAGCAGGGAGGGGCTACACCTTC; clone size: .; J gene: TRBJ1-2; D gene: .; V gene: TRBV20-1
CDR3 protein: CASSMSPGGIQPQHF; CDR3 DNA: TGTGCCAGTAGTATGTCTCCAGGGGGCATTCAGCCCCAGCATTTT; clone size: few; J gene: TRBJ1-5; D gene: TRBD1; V gene: TRBV19
CDR3 protein: CASSYAGRETQYF; CDR3 DNA: TGTGCCAGCAGTTACGCGGGGAGAGAGACCCAGTACTTC; clone size: .; J gene: TRBJ2-5; D gene: .; V gene: TRBV6-5
CDR3 protein: CASSPSGDEQYF; CDR3 DNA: TGTGCCAGCTCACCCTCGGGGGACGAGCAGTACTTC; clone size: few; J gene: TRBJ2-7; D gene: .; V gene: TRBV18
CDR3 protein: CASRIMTENTEAFF; CDR3 DNA: TGCGCCAGCAGGATAATGACAGAGAACACTGAAGCTTTCTTT; clone size: .; J gene: TRBJ1-1; D gene: .; V gene: TRBV5-1
CDR3 protein: CASSLMGRNEQFF; CDR3 DNA: TGTGCCAGCAGCTTAATGGGGCGGAATGAGCAGTTCTTC; clone size: .; J gene: TRBJ2-1; D gene: .; V gene: TRBV7-3
CDR3 protein: CASSLLGGEQYF; CDR3 DNA: TGTGCCAGCAGCCTCCTGGGGGGCGAGCAGTACTTC; clone size: .; J gene: TRBJ2-7; D gene: .; V gene: TRBV7-9
CDR3 protein: CASSVDDRVVRKPQHF; CDR3 DNA: TGTGCCAGCAGTGTCGACGACAGGGTTGTGCGGAAGCCCCAGCATTTT; clone size: .; J gene: TRBJ1-5; D gene: TRBD1; V gene: TRBV6-1
CDR3 protein: CASSQAPPGVSTVFNTEAFF; CDR3 DNA: TGCGCCAGCAGCCAAGCCCCTCCTGGTGTGTCGACAGTTTTTAACACTGAAGCTTTCTTT; clone size: .; J gene: TRBJ1-1; D gene: .; V gene: TRBV4-3
CDR3 protein: CAISESYPPGTDTQYF; CDR3 DNA: TGTGCCATCAGTGAGTCCTACCCTCCAGGTACAGATACGCAGTATTTT; clone size: once; J gene: TRBJ2-3; D gene: .; V gene: TRBV10-3
CDR3 protein: CASSIRQKTNQPQHF; CDR3 DNA: TGTGCCAGTAGTATTCGGCAGAAGACTAATCAGCCCCAGCATTTT; clone size: .; J gene: TRBJ1-5; D gene: .; V gene: TRBV19
CDR3 protein: CASGDTRNQPQHF; CDR3 DNA: TGTGCCAGCGGGGACACCCGCAATCAGCCCCAGCATTTT; clone size: .; J gene: TRBJ1-5; D gene: .; V gene: TRBV6-5
CDR3 protein: CASSLLDTGSGANVLTF; CDR3 DNA: TGTGCCAGCAGCCTCCTGGACACGGGCTCTGGGGCCAACGTCCTGACTTTC; clone size: .; J gene: TRBJ2-6; D gene: .; V gene: TRBV9
CDR3 protein: CASSQLRRGEQETQYF; CDR3 DNA: TGTGCCAGCAGCCAATTGCGACGGGGGGAGCAAGAGACCCAGTACTTC; clone size: .; J gene: TRBJ2-5; D gene: TRBD2; V gene: TRBV4-2
CDR3 protein: CASSPTGGRETQYF; CDR3 DNA: TGTGCCAGCAGCCCGACAGGGGGCAGGGAGACCCAGTACTTC; clone size: .; J gene: TRBJ2-5; D gene: TRBD1; V gene: TRBV11-3
CDR3 protein: CASSPAQGLETQYF; CDR3 DNA: TGTGCCAGCTCACCGGCACAGGGGCTGGAGACCCAGTACTTC; clone size: .; J gene: TRBJ2-5; D gene: TRBD1; V gene: TRBV18
CDR3 protein: CASRQQGAAEAFF; CDR3 DNA: TGTGCCAGCAGACAACAGGGGGCGGCTGAAGCTTTCTTT; clone size: .; J gene: TRBJ1-1; D gene: TRBD1; V gene: TRBV6-5
CDR3 protein: CASSRRTGETQYF; CDR3 DNA: TGTGCCAGTAGTAGGAGGACTGGAGAGACCCAGTACTTC; clone size: .; J gene: TRBJ2-5; D gene: .; V gene: TRBV25-1
CDR3 protein: CASSIYEQYF; CDR3 DNA: TGTGCCAGCAGCATATACGAGCAGTACTTC; clone size: .; J gene: TRBJ2-7; D gene: .; V gene: TRBV5-6
CDR3 protein: CASSLGDIPLGGYTF; CDR3 DNA: TGCGCCAGCAGCTTGGGAGACATACCACTGGGTGGCTACACCTTC; clone size: .; J gene: TRBJ1-2; D gene: .; V gene: TRBV5-1
CDR3 protein: CASSNRKLAGGRETQYF; CDR3 DNA: TGTGCCAGTAGTAATCGGAAGTTAGCGGGGGGTCGAGAGACCCAGTACTTC; clone size: .; J gene: TRBJ2-5; D gene: TRBD2; V gene: TRBV19
CDR3 protein: CASRTVTDTQYF; CDR3 DNA: TGTGCCAGCAGAACGGTCACAGATACGCAGTATTTT; clone size: .; J gene: TRBJ2-3; D gene: .; V gene: TRBV2
CDR3 protein: CASSFYRDQETQYF; CDR3 DNA: TGTGCCAGCAGCTTTTACAGGGACCAAGAGACCCAGTACTTC; clone size: .; J gene: TRBJ2-5; D gene: .; V gene: TRBV7-9
CDR3 protein: CASSPKTGSLTEAFF; CDR3 DNA: TGTGCCAGCAGTCCGAAGACAGGCTCTTTGACTGAAGCTTTCTTT; clone size: .; J gene: TRBJ1-1; D gene: .; V gene: TRBV27
CDR3 protein: CATSSLGGRAFTEAFF; CDR3 DNA: TGTGCCACCAGCTCCCTAGGGGGCAGGGCTTTTACTGAAGCTTTCTTT; clone size: few; J gene: TRBJ1-1; D gene: TRBD1; V gene: TRBV15
CDR3 protein: CASSPGGQVNEKLFF; CDR3 DNA: TGTGCCAGCAGCCCAGGGGGGCAGGTTAATGAAAAACTGTTTTTT; clone size: .; J gene: TRBJ1-4; D gene: TRBD1; V gene: TRBV3-1/TRBV3-2
CDR3 protein: CASSLGRGRTDTQYF; CDR3 DNA: TGTGCCAGCAGCTTAGGGCGGGGGCGCACAGATACGCAGTATTTT; clone size: .; J gene: TRBJ2-3; D gene: .; V gene: TRBV7-8
CDR3 protein: CASSLFGGFTDTQYF; CDR3 DNA: TGTGCCAGCAGCTTGTTTGGGGGGTTCACAGATACGCAGTATTTT; clone size: .; J gene: TRBJ2-3; D gene: .; V gene: TRBV5-4
CDR3 protein: CASSQDSGQKETQYF; CDR3 DNA: TGTGCCAGCAGCCAAGATTCAGGACAAAAAGAGACCCAGTACTTC; clone size: .; J gene: TRBJ2-5; D gene: .; V gene: TRBV3-1/TRBV3-2
CDR3 protein: CASSIGGQRRTLHF; CDR3 DNA: TGTGCCAGTAGTATTGGTGGGCAACGAAGGACCCTCCACTTT; clone size: .; J gene: TRBJ1-6; D gene: .; V gene: TRBV19